This T cell receptor (beta chain) came from a study of cytomegalovirus exposure and HLA in healthy donors (dated by TCRdb to the late 2010s). For the study in its entirety: An earlier analysis of approximately 600 of the donors reported roughly 300 Gb of sequence data and roughly 100 million unique TCR beta sequences from around 200 million T cells. About 300 gigabases of sequencing data and tens of millions of unique TCR sequences were included in an early release covering over 600 HLA-typed donors. In the later analysis, no new phenotypic data were used to find candidate immune exposures; instead, reliance was placed on TCR beta sequences and their occurrence across donors. Every discovery cohort repertoire had been produced on one sequencing platform. A later analysis re-analyzed previously published TCR beta repertoires from 666 donors and added high-resolution HLA genotyping to study TCR occurrence patterns. Genome-wide SNP genotypes for about 65% of the 666 donors were used in a later genetic analysis, which treated that subset as a discovery cohort. Of the 300 to 500 genotyped donors, 65% to 90% were placed in the genetic ancestry cluster associated with self-reported Caucasian donors. Class I and class II HLA loci were covered by the typing at four-digit resolution. Typing coverage differed by locus: A, B, C, DRB1 and DQB1 were typed in roughly 629-630 donors, DQA1 in 522, DPA1 in 606, and DPB1 in just under 490. Besides the first cohort of some 670 subjects, a separate validation cohort made up of 120 different subjects was used. Among some 400 genotyped donors of the cohort, an average of around 220,000 unique TCR beta nucleotide sequences was sequenced per donor, of which about 20% were non-productive. To predict cytomegalovirus infection status, the study brought together high-throughput TCR immunosequencing, statistical association of individual TCRs with disease status, and machine learning. Donor age, sex, ethnicity and CMV serostatus were collected together with the repertoire data. Four to six DR-DQ haplotypes were handled as single units for association and clustering, since linkage in the cohort was strong. The study was designed to test whether signatures of past pathogen exposure could be identified by cataloging public T cell receptors. The study profiled the T cell repertoires of hundreds of subjects by immunosequencing and related them to cytomegalovirus serostatus. An earlier analysis of 500 to 750 of the donors applied high-throughput TCR beta sequencing to assess whether each TCR beta V gene segment acted as functional or pseudogenic.

Broad study findings and their caveats: Sequencing depth was assumed to be roughly uniform across donors in the presence/absence analyses, though that assumption may not hold. Because counts were too low, under 20 rarely observed V segments, including chromosome 9 orphons, were left out of the earlier analysis of several hundred of the donors. A later genetic analysis reported fewer N-insertions in productive TCRs among donors in an Asian-associated ancestry cluster than the approximately 700-donor mean. A later analysis found that TCR association rates varied across HLA loci, with DRB1 alleles showing the most associated TCRs and HLA-C alleles the fewest. A further reported finding was that TCR beta sequences accurately predicted the HLA-A and HLA-B alleles for most subjects in the first cohort. A few of the identified cytomegalovirus-associated TCR beta chains were confirmed in vitro to be specific for cytomegalovirus antigens. Most CMV-associated TCR beta chains appeared to be HLA-restricted in a later analysis, and the HLA associations seemed to be driven largely by CMV exposure. Specific HLA alleles were associated with 15,000 to 20,000 TCR beta sequences at a false discovery rate of 0.05 in a later analysis. An association between a missense DCLRE1C variant and V-gene and J-gene trimming of TCR beta chains was found in a later genetic analysis and replicated in an independent cohort. Strong co-occurrence of HLA alleles, especially DR and DQ, made assigning TCR associations to individual alleles difficult. The study listed approximately 150 TCR beta chains as associated with cytomegalovirus. Because the 87-base-pair reads could not distinguish some IMGT-functional V segments, including TRBV6-2 and TRBV6-3, those segments were excluded. Compared with equally common non-associated chains, HLA-associated TCR beta chains in a later analysis were more clonally expanded and had lower generation probabilities. In a later analysis, several top co-occurrence clusters were reported to appear linked to parvovirus B19, influenza, CMV and Epstein-Barr virus. It was suggested by the authors that the approach could potentially be generalized to other disease states and immunological phenotypes. Linkage disequilibrium might explain the correlated functional status among segregating V segments, but an unknown experimental factor could not be ruled out. Because HLA typing was missing for some donors at each locus, association tests included only the typed subset. A cluster of highly shared sequence variants was judged likely to represent a technical artifact of the sequencing pipeline. Only TCR beta chains were sequenced in this cohort, and the absence of alpha or paired-chain data limited detectable features. Across donors, most TCR sequences were observed very rarely, whereas some public TCRs were present in many individuals. For the cohort, immune exposure information was limited to CMV serostatus. Cytomegalovirus status was reported to be diagnosed by the classifier with high specificity and sensitivity in both the original and validation cohorts. In an earlier analysis of some 500 of the donors, most TCR beta V segments appeared in productive rearrangements about 87% or about 30% of the time, broadly matching IMGT annotations.

The cohort was made up of roughly 670 healthy bone marrow donors. At the time of sampling, all cohort members were nominally healthy, though unrecorded immune exposures were likely present. The donor was CMV seropositive and was included in the group of 289 seropositive cohort members. Each donor provided a peripheral blood sample, and peripheral blood mononuclear cells were used for TCR beta sequencing. Genomic DNA extraction from the blood cell samples was performed with the Qiagen DNeasy Blood Extraction Kit. The germline V gene encodes CDR1 SGDLS and CDR2 YYNGEE. The CDR3 measures 14 amino acids from cysteine to phenylalanine. Only the CDR3 portion is preserved as DNA: 42 bases, with reading frame beginning at the first base. V loses 4 bases of germline sequence and J loses 2 bases, and the interval between the two ends is 10 bases. The library was generated by the immunoSEQ multiplex PCR assay. A mixture of 60 forward primers for TCR Vbeta segments and 13 reverse primers for TCR Jbeta segments was used in the multiplex PCR. The CDR3 region of rearranged TCR beta genes was amplified from genomic DNA with a multiplex PCR assay. The amplified TCR beta libraries were sequenced on the Illumina HiSeq System as 87-base-pair reads. The study's own analysis went as follows. A later analysis counted about 80 million unique TCR beta chains across the 640 or so repertoires, and approximately 11 million of these chains were shared by at least two donors. Raw reads were error-corrected and collapsed into unique sequences with a nearest-neighbor algorithm that merged closely related sequences to remove PCR and sequencing errors. V, D and J gene segments were assigned by aligning CDR3 sequences to IMGT reference sequences. Each retained sequence needed at least a six-nucleotide match to both a V gene segment and a J gene segment. Rearrangements were classified as productive when the CDR3 lacked stop codons and remained in frame with V and J, and all other rearrangements were classified as non-productive. Following IMGT convention, CDR3 was defined as the stretch from the second conserved V-encoded cysteine to the conserved J-encoded phenylalanine. The earlier analysis of 587 of the donors excluded any sequence lacking an unambiguous match to a single V gene segment. In an earlier analysis of several hundred of the donors, V segments were called functional above 56.7% productive rearrangements and were called segregating when the between-donor standard deviation exceeded 5%. A statistical classification framework was built to diagnose cytomegalovirus status from the catalog of TCR beta chain sequences. In a later analysis, TCR nucleotide sequences were compared against IMGT/GENE-DB human TR gene sequences so that V and J genes could be assigned. A later analysis assigned CDR3 sequences and most-parsimonious VDJ recombination scenarios with the TCRdist pipeline. In a later analysis, every TCR beta chain was defined by the combination of its CDR3 amino acid sequence and its V-gene family, and reads without a unique V-gene family were dropped. To address suspected cross-contamination and a sequencing artifact, a later analysis removed 450 to 700 highly shared, low-generation-probability nucleotide sequences. In a later analysis, a clonal expansion index for each public chain was calculated from normalized within-repertoire ranks of inferred template counts. In a later analysis, generation probabilities were computed with a VDJ recombination model fitted to out-of-frame rearrangements, and the resulting probabilities were checked against IGoR. A later analysis scored TCR-TCR, TCR-HLA and TCR-CMV co-occurrence with hypergeometric tests, applying a repertoire-size bias correction to TCR pairs. To estimate false discovery rates, a later analysis permuted the HLA or CMV assignments 20 times. A later analysis grouped co-occurring TCRs with DBSCAN, adding TCRdist sequence similarity when clustering within HLA-allele-positive subsets. For co-occurrence clustering, repertoires with fewer than 30,000 or more than 120,000 public chains were excluded, along with five repertoires with anomalous nucleotide sharing. This is the immuneACCESS table as TCRdb keeps it, with only in-frame sequences that have V and J called. A part of the clones is gone; compared with another copy, unresolved V genes explain less than half, and the rest is unexplained. The V and J calls and the clone size are those of that table, but D and trimming were determined from the DNA. The sample table contains 100,000 to 150,000 clones; only one count was recorded for approximately 84% of them. Approximately 4% of the sample lies in the top ten.

This clone was seen only once. No cognate antigen has been identified for it. Within one base of it there is no much larger clone, and no base qualities were kept. The source of this sequence is a man between 18 and 29 years old in good health and CMV-seropositive. The rearranged chain carries TRBV9 and TRBJ2-1; TRBD2 is perhaps the D gene, given 5 matching bases. Input material: PBMCs. The nucleotide sequence is given as TGTGCCAGCAGCCGGCCGGGGACCTACAATGAGCAGTTCTTC. The translation is CASSRPGTYNEQFF.